This TCR beta chain was found in a study of blood T cells in healthy people across ages. Germline V lookup: CDR1 SEHNR, CDR2 FQNEAQ (reference sequence). This CDR3 spans 16 amino acids. Trimming stripped 2 bases from V and 4 bases from J, with 17 bases between. Sample-barcoded 5' priming and a J-beta primer mix drove a second PCR of roughly 7 to 11 cycles. TCRdb reprocessed the 5' RACE reads with MiXCR, giving one entry per CDR3 protein. The table shows 750,000 to 950,000 distinct CDR3 sequences, with almost 30% occurring only once. This same sample was also taken into another study, of T cells of mothers and their children. That source notes: Slightly, though not significantly, more overlap was seen in related than in unrelated mother-child pairs.

This receptor was taken from a woman aged 40 to 49 in good health. V usage is TRBV7-9 and J usage is TRBJ1-1; tentative D call: TRBD1 (6 bases). Sequencing used blood. CDR3 amino acids: CASSLRAGALGTEAFF. The CDR3 DNA follows: TGTGCCAGCAGCTTAAGGGCAGGGGCATTGGGCACTGAAGCTTTCTTT.